This T cell receptor beta chain is from a study of early T cells in non-severe SARS-CoV-2 infection. This clonotype was seen a handful of times. Trimming took 0 bases from V and 7 from J, leaving 10 bases between them. Germline CDR1 reads LGHNA; CDR2 reads YSLEER. The CDR3 length is 13 residues. TCRdb re-called the 5' RACE reads through MiXCR, storing one row per CDR3 protein. Counted here are 35,000 to 45,000 distinct CDR3 sequences, 5% to 6.5% occurring once; the ten biggest clones make up around 7.7%. The material sequenced was whole blood, taken at baseline. The source is an adult who was a healthcare worker with PCR-confirmed SARS-CoV-2 infection or an uninfected control (not recorded which). V and J are TRBV4-3 and TRBJ2-7, with D hard to call. As DNA, the CDR3 is TGCGCCAGCAGCCAAGAACTATATTCAGAGCAGTACTTC. This sequence encodes CASSQELYSEQYF.